These T cell receptor beta chains were read from a single sample in a study of identifying expanded T cells in peripheral blood. Using immunoSEQ multiplex PCR, the repertoire was profiled, and TCRdb retains in-frame clones only, with some absent. Of under 95,000 clones listed, about nine tenths are singletons. Sequenced: blood. The receptors were sampled from a person aged 18 to 70 in good health. The CDR3 runs from the conserved cysteine through the conserved F or W. D genes are given only for firm matches. Not every row has a clone size; where given, it reads once, few, many or a size class.

V gene: TRBV4-1; clone size: once; D gene: TRBD1; J gene: TRBJ1-1; CDR3 DNA: TGCGCCAGCAGCCAGGAACAGGGGCTGAACACTGAAGCTTTCTTT; CDR3 protein: CASSQEQGLNTEAFF
V gene: TRBV5-6; clone size: .; D gene: TRBD1; J gene: TRBJ2-3; CDR3 DNA: TGTGCCAGCAGCTTAGGGTGGGGGACAGGGGCAGATACGCAGTATTTT; CDR3 protein: CASSLGWGTGADTQYF
V gene: TRBV5-4; clone size: .; D gene: TRBD2; J gene: TRBJ2-7; CDR3 DNA: TGTGCCAGCAGCTTGATACCGGGACTAGGGGACGAGCAGTACTTC; CDR3 protein: CASSLIPGLGDEQYF
V gene: TRBV23-1; clone size: .; D gene: TRBD1; J gene: TRBJ2-7; CDR3 DNA: TGCGCCACGCCCGAAGGGGCAGGGGGCTCCTACGAGCAGTACTTC; CDR3 protein: CATPEGAGGSYEQYF
V gene: TRBV7-9; clone size: once; D gene: TRBD2; J gene: TRBJ2-4; CDR3 DNA: TGTGCCAGCAGCCCAATAGCGGGACTAGCCAAAAACATTCAGTACTTC; CDR3 protein: CASSPIAGLAKNIQYF
V gene: TRBV7-9; clone size: .; D gene: .; J gene: TRBJ2-2; CDR3 DNA: TGTGCCAGCAGCCGGGACTTGGTCACCGGGGAGCTGTTTTTT; CDR3 protein: CASSRDLVTGELFF
V gene: TRBV7-2; clone size: .; D gene: TRBD2; J gene: TRBJ2-7; CDR3 DNA: TGTGCCAGCAGCTTAGCCCCGACACGACTAGCGGGGTATGAGCAGTACTTC; CDR3 protein: CASSLAPTRLAGYEQYF
V gene: TRBV19; clone size: .; D gene: TRBD2; J gene: TRBJ2-1; CDR3 DNA: TGTGCCAGTAGTATTTATGGACTAGCGGGTTATGAGCAGTTCTTC; CDR3 protein: CASSIYGLAGYEQFF
V gene: TRBV9; clone size: .; D gene: TRBD1; J gene: TRBJ1-1; CDR3 DNA: TGTGCCAGCAGCGTAGCGAGAGAAAACAGGGGCGGGAACACTGAAGCTTTCTTT; CDR3 protein: CASSVARENRGGNTEAFF
V gene: TRBV11-2; clone size: .; D gene: TRBD1; J gene: TRBJ2-7; CDR3 DNA: TGTGCCAGCAGCTCCCGGGTGACAGGGGTCTTCTACGAGCAGTACTTC; CDR3 protein: CASSSRVTGVFYEQYF
V gene: TRBV7-9; clone size: .; D gene: .; J gene: TRBJ2-1; CDR3 DNA: TGTGCCAGCAGCTTATTAATGTTAGAGGGAGTCGGTTACAATGAGCAGTTCTTC; CDR3 protein: CASSLLMLEGVGYNEQFF
V gene: TRBV6-5; clone size: .; D gene: TRBD1; J gene: TRBJ2-2; CDR3 DNA: TGTGCCAGCAGTTCGACAGGGGTGGGCACCGGGGAGCTGTTTTTT; CDR3 protein: CASSSTGVGTGELFF
V gene: TRBV12-5; clone size: .; D gene: TRBD1; J gene: TRBJ1-6; CDR3 DNA: TGTGCTAGTGGTTTTGTTCGGGACAGAAAGCCGGATTCACCCCTCCACTTT; CDR3 protein: CASGFVRDRKPDSPLHF
V gene: TRBV6-6; clone size: once; D gene: .; J gene: TRBJ2-2; CDR3 DNA: TGTGCCAGCAGTTACGGCAGCAGGTACACCGGGGAGCTGTTTTTT; CDR3 protein: CASSYGSRYTGELFF
V gene: TRBV7-2; clone size: .; D gene: .; J gene: TRBJ2-3; CDR3 DNA: TGTGCCAGCAGCTTAGTCCTAGCTGGGAAACATACGCAGTATTTT; CDR3 protein: CASSLVLAGKHTQYF
V gene: TRBV11-2; clone size: .; D gene: .; J gene: TRBJ2-5; CDR3 DNA: TGTGCCAGCAGCTTAGATGACGTGGGGTTAGTAGAGACCCAGTACTTC; CDR3 protein: CASSLDDVGLVETQYF
V gene: TRBV2; clone size: .; D gene: TRBD2; J gene: TRBJ2-1; CDR3 DNA: TGTGCCAGCAGTACGACTAGCGGGAGGGCGGAAGAGCAGTTCTTC; CDR3 protein: CASSTTSGRAEEQFF